Below are 24 T cell receptor beta chains sequenced from a single sample in a study of T cell responses to AZD1222 COVID-19 vaccine. The table came from immunoSEQ multiplex PCR; TCRdb's copy has only in-frame clones and leaves some out. The table includes around 110,000 clones, around 90% detected once. This specimen was peripheral blood, taken 28 days after the second AZD1222 dose. The receptor source for this set is an adult who received the AZD1222 COVID-19 vaccine.

This rearrangement joins TRBV27 to TRBJ2-7; TRBD2 is a possible D gene (6 bases). Germline V lookup: CDR1 MNHEY, CDR2 SMNVEV (reference sequence). The CDR3 sequence is 12 residues long. Deletions cut 4 bases from V and 11 bases from J, with 15 bases between. CDR3 coding DNA: TGTGCCAGCAGTTCCTTCGGAGGGCCCGAGTACTTC. It translates to CASSSFGGPEYF.

The CDR3 DNA reads TGCGCCAGCAGCTCGCGTAGCGGGGGGGCCCCCCATGAGCAGTTCTTC. This sequence encodes CASSSRSGGAPHEQFF. This chain connects TRBV5-1 to TRBJ2-1; TRBD2 agrees at 11 bases. The V gene's germline CDR1 is SGHRS and CDR2 YFSETQ. This CDR3 is built from 16 residues. With 3 bases clipped from V and 8 bases from J, the junction kept 10 bases outside the gene matches.

This chain uses TRBV2 with TRBJ1-2; no clear D gene. V lost 3 bases, J lost 4 bases, and 9 bases lay in between. From germline, CDR1 is SNHLY and CDR2 FYNNEI. CDR3 length: 13 residues. CDR3 in DNA: TGTGCCAGCAGTGATAACACGGTCTATGGCTACACCTTC. This encodes CASSDNTVYGYTF.

The rearrangement uses TRBV6-2 or TRBV6-3 and TRBJ1-2, with a tentative D call TRBD1 (5 bases). Per the germline V gene, CDR1 is MNHEY and CDR2 is SVGEGT. The CDR3 length is 14 residues. V dropped 5 bases and J dropped 8 bases, with 18 bases sitting between them. The DNA for the CDR3 is TGTGCCAGCAGTGGGGCGGACCCCCTCGGGGGCTACACCTTC. Residues: CASSGADPLGGYTF.

This CDR3 is CASSQGQGSSQPQHF. The CDR3 coding sequence is TGTGCCAGCAGCCAAGGACAGGGTAGCTCTCAGCCCCAGCATTTT. The rearrangement joins TRBV7-2 to TRBJ1-5; 8 nucleotides agree with TRBD1. Germline values: CDR1 SGHTA, CDR2 FQGNSA. There are 15 residues in the CDR3. V was pared by 5 bases and J by 6 bases, with 9 bases of the junction left unmatched.

V and J are TRBV5-4 and TRBJ1-2; no clear D gene. The germline V and J ends were trimmed by 0 bases and 4 bases, with 10 bases remaining between them. Germline V CDR1 and CDR2: SGHNT, YYREEE (reference sequence). This CDR3 has 14 residues. CDR3 loop: CASSLEKGVYGYTF. The CDR3 DNA follows: TGTGCCAGCAGCTTGGAGAAGGGAGTCTATGGCTACACCTTC.

The table lists this clone with a count of one. The V gene is TRBV5-1, the J gene TRBJ1-5, with D tentatively TRBD1 (6 bases). The CDR3 is made up of 13 amino acids. V shed 5 bases and J shed 5 bases, with 11 bases lying between them. Germline assignment: CDR1 SGHRS and CDR2 YFSETQ. The CDR3 loop is CASRDSQDQPQHF. The CDR3 nucleotides read TGCGCCAGCAGGGACAGCCAAGATCAGCCCCAGCATTTT.

This rearrangement joins TRBV18 to TRBJ2-7; D possibly matches TRBD1 or TRBD2 (6 bases each). This CDR3 spans 15 amino acids. Per the germline V gene, CDR1 is KGHSH and CDR2 is LQKENI. V lost 3 bases and J lost 3, with 15 bases in between. CDR3 nucleotides: TGTGCCAGCTCACCCGGAGGGGGTGTAAGCTACGAGCAGTACTTC. Protein sequence: CASSPGGGVSYEQYF.

The chain carries TRBV9 and TRBJ2-7, with a weak D call TRBD2 (6 bases). This CDR3 has 15 amino acids. Trimming removed 4 bases from V and 2 bases from J, with 16 bases in between. The V gene's germline CDR1 is SGDLS and CDR2 YYNGEE. CDR3 loop: CASSTQDSGAYEQYF. The CDR3 nucleotides are TGTGCCAGCAGCACCCAAGACTCGGGGGCCTACGAGCAGTACTTC.

The chain joins TRBV11-2 to TRBJ2-7, with D perhaps matching TRBD1 (5 bases). CDR1 is SGHAT and CDR2 is FQNNGV in the germline V gene. This CDR3 comprises 14 residues. The V and J ends lost 1 base and 4 bases respectively, with 11 bases between them. CDR3 nucleotides: TGTGCCAGCAGCTTAGGGGGCGATTCTTACGAGCAGTACTTC. This gives the protein CASSLGGDSYEQYF.

This chain joins TRBV4-1 and TRBJ2-1; TRBD1 is a possible D gene (5 bases). V gave up 0 bases and J gave up 7 bases, with 7 bases separating them. The germline gives CDR1 MGHRA, CDR2 YSYEKL. The CDR3 extends over 13 amino acids. The CDR3 region has the DNA TGCGCCAGCAGCCAAGAAGGGGAAAATGAGCAGTTCTTC. Encoded protein: CASSQEGENEQFF.

V is TRBV7-6 and J is TRBJ1-6; D gene uncertain. Germline values: CDR1 SGHVS, CDR2 FNYEAQ. Trimming left V 1 base short and J 7 bases short, with 17 bases between. The CDR3 has 17 amino acids. Here the CDR3 DNA reads TGTGCCAGCAGCTTAGGGGGTCCGTCCGCCGGGAATTCACCCCTCCACTTT. It specifies CASSLGGPSAGNSPLHF.

The J gene is TRBJ1-6, the V gene TRBV5-1, with 7 bases that match TRBD1. CDR1 is SGHRS, CDR2 YFSETQ, per germline. The CDR3 sequence is 16 residues long. The V segment lost 3 bases and the J segment 5 bases; nucleotides outside the gene matches: 8. CDR3 bases: TGCGCCAGCAGCTCGTCCGGGACAGCAGATAATTCACCCCTCCACTTT. Translating it yields CASSSSGTADNSPLHF.

The J gene is TRBJ2-5, the V gene TRBV6-6, with TRBD1 identical over 7 bases. Germline CDR1 reads MNHNY; CDR2 reads SVGAGI (reference sequence). This CDR3 has 15 amino acids. J gave up 7 bases and V 2 bases, and 10 bases lay outside the gene matches. CDR3 nucleotide sequence: TGTGCCAGCAGTTACCTGACAGGGCTAGGAGGGACCCAGTACTTC. Translating gives CASSYLTGLGGTQYF.

The V call is TRBV29-1, the J call TRBJ2-1; TRBD1 agrees at 7 bases. V lost 4 bases and J lost 8; bases outside the gene matches: 5. The germline V gene encodes CDR1 SQVTM and CDR2 ANQGSEA. This CDR3 has 12 amino acids. The CDR3, as DNA: TGCAGCGTTGGTGACAGGGTCTATGAGCAGTTCTTC. Protein sequence: CSVGDRVYEQFF.

This clone appeared once. The gene calls are TRBV18 and TRBJ2-7; 10 bases line up with TRBD1. Germline V gene lookup returns CDR1 KGHSH and CDR2 LQKENI. V was pared by 2 bases and J by 0 bases, with 4 bases of the junction left unmatched. The CDR3 has 16 amino acids. CDR3 residues: CASSPWGQGSSYEQYF. CDR3 nucleotide sequence: TGTGCCAGCTCACCATGGGGACAGGGGTCCTCCTACGAGCAGTACTTC.

The sample holds one count of this clone. The chain combines TRBV9 with TRBJ1-3, with D perhaps matching TRBD1 (5 bases). The germline V gene has CDR1 SGDLS and CDR2 YYNGEE. The CDR3 is 15 amino acids. V lost 0 bases and J lost 2, with 9 bases in between. The chain's CDR3 is CASSVGRGTGNTIYF. CDR3 coding DNA: TGTGCCAGCAGCGTAGGACGGGGGACTGGAAACACCATATATTTT.

This chain joins TRBV6-2 or TRBV6-3 and TRBJ1-2, with a weak D call TRBD1 (6 bases). V dropped 0 bases and J dropped 3 bases, with 14 bases sitting between them. Per the germline V gene, CDR1 is MNHEY and CDR2 is SVGEGT. The CDR3 runs 16 residues. CDR3 residues: CASSYSEQGLDYGYTF. In DNA, the CDR3 is TGTGCCAGCAGTTACTCGGAACAGGGTCTGGACTATGGCTACACCTTC.

V and J are TRBV24-1 and TRBJ2-2; no clear D. V gave up 3 bases and J gave up 4 bases, with 20 bases separating them. Germline CDR1 and CDR2: KGHDR and SFDVKD. The CDR3 consists of 18 residues. This CDR3 reads CATSDGPVFGWATGELFF. CDR3 DNA: TGTGCCACCAGTGATGGGCCGGTATTTGGGTGGGCCACCGGGGAGCTGTTTTTT.

The chain carries TRBV14 and TRBJ1-1; 8 bases match TRBD1. V gave up 2 bases and J gave up 1 base; unmatched junction bases: 9. The length of the CDR3 is 17 residues. The germline CDR1 and CDR2 sequences are SGHDN and FVKESK. The CDR3 sequence is CASSQQQGVKGNTEAFF. The DNA for the CDR3 is TGTGCCAGCAGCCAACAACAGGGGGTCAAGGGGAACACTGAAGCTTTCTTT.

This clone occurred once. The chain is built from TRBV5-1 and TRBJ2-1; the match to TRBD2 covers 10 bases. Germline CDR1 and CDR2: SGHRS and YFSETQ. The CDR3 is 15 amino acids. V gave up 1 base and J gave up 4 bases; unmatched junction bases: 2. The CDR3 reads CASSLLAGAYNEQFF. The CDR3, as DNA: TGCGCCAGCAGCTTGCTAGCGGGGGCATACAATGAGCAGTTCTTC.

The V and J genes are TRBV9 and TRBJ2-7; a weak D match, TRBD2 (5 bases). The germline V and J ends were trimmed by 0 bases and 3 bases, with 16 bases remaining between them. The CDR3 loop spans 16 amino acids. Germline values: CDR1 SGDLS, CDR2 YYNGEE. The DNA of the CDR3 is TGTGCCAGCAGCGTAGGTGGGCTGGACTGGGACTACGAGCAGTACTTC. Encoded protein: CASSVGGLDWDYEQYF.

This chain uses TRBV6-2 or TRBV6-3 with TRBJ1-5; 8 positions match TRBD1. CDR1 and CDR2 from the germline V gene are MNHEY and SVGEGT. V was pared by 1 base and J by 5 bases, with 4 bases of the junction left unmatched. CDR3 length: 15 amino acids. Here the CDR3 reads CASSYFGQGHQPQHF. CDR3 DNA sequence: TGTGCCAGCAGTTACTTTGGACAGGGACATCAGCCCCAGCATTTT.

V and J are TRBV15 and TRBJ2-1; 10 nucleotides line up with TRBD2. Per the germline V gene, CDR1 is LNHNV and CDR2 is YYDKDF (reference sequence). Losses at the gene ends were 4 bases for V and 8 bases for J; bases not matched to a gene: 8. This CDR3 is built from 15 residues. CDR3 residues: CATSKAAGGPDEQFF. In DNA form, the CDR3 reads TGTGCCACCAGCAAGGCAGCGGGGGGGCCTGATGAGCAGTTCTTC.